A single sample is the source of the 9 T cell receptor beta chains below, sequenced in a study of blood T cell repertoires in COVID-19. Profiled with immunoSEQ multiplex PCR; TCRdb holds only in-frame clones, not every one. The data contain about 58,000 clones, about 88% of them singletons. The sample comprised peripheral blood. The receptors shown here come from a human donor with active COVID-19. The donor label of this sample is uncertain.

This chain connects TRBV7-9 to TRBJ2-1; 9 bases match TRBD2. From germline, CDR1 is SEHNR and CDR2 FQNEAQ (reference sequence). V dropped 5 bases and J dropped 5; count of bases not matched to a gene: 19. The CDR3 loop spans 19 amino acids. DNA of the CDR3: TGTGCCAGCAGCCACAGACAATATATAGCGGGAGTTGTGGACAATGAGCAGTTCTTC. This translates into CASSHRQYIAGVVDNEQFF.

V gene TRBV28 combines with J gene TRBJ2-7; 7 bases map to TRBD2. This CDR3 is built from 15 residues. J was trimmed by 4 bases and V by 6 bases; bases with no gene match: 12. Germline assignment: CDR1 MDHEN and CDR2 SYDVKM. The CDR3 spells CASSTTASGLYEQYF. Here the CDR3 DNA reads TGTGCCAGCAGCACGACTGCTAGCGGACTGTACGAGCAGTACTTC.

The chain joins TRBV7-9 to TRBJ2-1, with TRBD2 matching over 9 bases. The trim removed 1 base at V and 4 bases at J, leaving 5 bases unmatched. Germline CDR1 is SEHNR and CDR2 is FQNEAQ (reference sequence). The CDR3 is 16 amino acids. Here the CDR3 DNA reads TGTGCCAGCAGCTTAGGAAGACTAGCGGTTTACAATGAGCAGTTCTTC. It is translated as CASSLGRLAVYNEQFF.

DNA for the CDR3: TGTGCCAGCAGCTTATTAGCGCTTAACACTGAAGCTTTCTTT. Its protein product is CASSLLALNTEAFF. J is TRBJ1-1 and V is TRBV7-2; D gene unclear. CDR1 and CDR2 from the germline V gene are SGHTA and FQGNSA. Trimming left V 2 bases short and J 2 bases short, with 9 bases between. The CDR3 covers 14 residues.

The CDR3 sequence is CASSPGQHQETQYF. The CDR3 region has the DNA TGTGCCAGTAGTCCAGGACAGCACCAAGAGACCCAGTACTTC. This chain links TRBV19 with TRBJ2-5; TRBD1 is a possible D gene (6 bases). CDR3 length equals 14 residues. Looked up from germline, CDR1 is LNHDA and CDR2 is SQIVND (reference sequence). The V and J ends lost 5 bases and 0 bases respectively, with 10 bases between them.

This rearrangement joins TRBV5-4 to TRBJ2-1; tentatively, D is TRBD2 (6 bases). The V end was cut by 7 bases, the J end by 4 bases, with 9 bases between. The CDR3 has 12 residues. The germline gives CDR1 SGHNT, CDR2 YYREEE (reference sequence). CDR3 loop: CASRERYNEQFF. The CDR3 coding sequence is TGTGCCAGCCGGGAGAGGTACAATGAGCAGTTCTTC.

The CDR3 protein is CASTPPGSQETQYF. The DNA for the CDR3 is TGTGCCAGCACCCCACCCGGGAGCCAAGAGACCCAGTACTTC. The chain has TRBV16 and TRBJ2-5; D is perhaps TRBD2 (6 bases). The CDR3 has 14 residues. From germline, CDR1 is KGHSY and CDR2 FQNENV. The V gene lost 7 bases and the J gene lost 1 base, with 13 bases spanning the gap.

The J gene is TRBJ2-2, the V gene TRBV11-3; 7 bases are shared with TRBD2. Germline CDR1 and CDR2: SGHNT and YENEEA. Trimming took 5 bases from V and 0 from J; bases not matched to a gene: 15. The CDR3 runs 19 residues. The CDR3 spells CASSHQGLGSKANTGELFF. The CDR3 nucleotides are TGTGCCAGCAGCCACCAAGGACTAGGAAGTAAGGCGAACACCGGGGAGCTGTTTTTT.

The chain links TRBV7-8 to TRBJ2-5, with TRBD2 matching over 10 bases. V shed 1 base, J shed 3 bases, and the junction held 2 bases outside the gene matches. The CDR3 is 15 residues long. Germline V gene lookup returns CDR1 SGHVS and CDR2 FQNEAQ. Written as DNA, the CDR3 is TGTGCCAGCAGCTTAGGGCTAGCGGGAGAAGAGACCCAGTACTTC. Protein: CASSLGLAGEETQYF.